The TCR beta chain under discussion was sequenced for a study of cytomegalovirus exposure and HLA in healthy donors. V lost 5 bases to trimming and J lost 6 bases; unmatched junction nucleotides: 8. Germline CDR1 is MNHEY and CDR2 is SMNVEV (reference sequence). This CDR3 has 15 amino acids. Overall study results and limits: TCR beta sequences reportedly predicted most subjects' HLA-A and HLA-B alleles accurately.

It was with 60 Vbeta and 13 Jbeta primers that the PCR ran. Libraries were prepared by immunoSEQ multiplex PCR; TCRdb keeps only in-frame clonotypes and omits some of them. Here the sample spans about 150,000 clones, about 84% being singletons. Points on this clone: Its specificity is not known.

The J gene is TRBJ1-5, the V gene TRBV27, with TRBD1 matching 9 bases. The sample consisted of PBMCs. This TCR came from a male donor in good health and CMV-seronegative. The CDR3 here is CASSPGTGIGQPQHF. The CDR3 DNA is TGTGCCAGCAGTCCCGGGACAGGGATCGGTCAGCCCCAGCATTTT.